The 8 T cell receptor beta chains in this list originate from one sample, sequenced in a study of blood T cell repertoires in COVID-19. The table came from immunoSEQ multiplex PCR; TCRdb's copy has only in-frame clones and leaves some out. The table records fewer than 100,000 clones, approximately 86% of them present only once. The sequenced sample consisted of peripheral blood. The source of these receptors is a man aged 60-69 years with acute or convalescent COVID-19.

The rearrangement joins TRBV6-2 or TRBV6-3 to TRBJ1-2, with no clear D. Germline loops: CDR1 MNHEY, CDR2 SVGEGT. The CDR3 has 13 residues. Trimming removed 2 bases from V and 4 bases from J, with 8 bases in between. DNA of the CDR3: TGTGCCAGCAGTTACGTACAGAGCTATGGCTACACCTTC. Translating gives CASSYVQSYGYTF.

Only a few counts were recorded for this clone. The gene calls are TRBV6-4 and TRBJ1-2; D is unresolved. The germline V gene has CDR1 MRHNA and CDR2 SNTAGT. CDR3 length equals 10 residues. With 8 bases removed from V and 6 bases from J, the gap between germline ends came to 7 bases. CDR3 DNA sequence: TGTGCCAGCGGGCCCCATGGCTACACCTTC. It encodes CASGPHGYTF.

This rearrangement joins TRBV19 to TRBJ2-7, with 11 bases aligning to TRBD1. CDR1 LNHDA and CDR2 SQIVND come from the germline V gene (reference sequence). V gave up 9 bases and J gave up 4 bases; unmatched junction bases: 11. This CDR3 comprises 15 residues. This CDR3 reads CASRQQGQGVYEQYF. DNA of the CDR3: TGTGCCAGCCGTCAGCAGGGACAGGGGGTTTACGAGCAGTACTTC.

This clone has only one observation. The rearrangement joins TRBV15 to TRBJ2-3, with 8 bases identical to TRBD2. Unmatched junction bases numbered 8, after V lost 4 bases and J lost 5 bases. Germline CDR1 LNHNV, CDR2 YYDKDF (reference sequence). CDR3 length: 15 amino acids. CDR3 sequence (DNA): TGTGCCACCAGCACTGCGGGAGGCGTAGTAGATACGCAGTATTTT. Protein: CATSTAGGVVDTQYF.

The chain recombines TRBV24-1 with TRBJ2-1; D unclear. The V end was cut by 4 bases, the J end by 5 bases, with 8 bases between. The CDR3 length is 13 residues. CDR1 KGHDR and CDR2 SFDVKD come from the germline V gene. The CDR3 DNA sequence: TGTGCCACCAGTGACAGCAGGAACAATGAGCAGTTCTTC. This gives the protein CATSDSRNNEQFF.

The V and J genes are TRBV15 and TRBJ1-4, with TRBD1 matching over 9 bases. V trimming: 11 bases; J trimming: 4 bases; junction bases outside the gene matches: 14. Per the germline V gene, CDR1 is LNHNV and CDR2 is YYDKDF (reference sequence). This CDR3 contains 16 residues. The CDR3 sequence is CAASGTGNGGNEKLFF. The CDR3 DNA is TGTGCCGCGTCCGGGACAGGGAACGGAGGTAATGAAAAACTGTTTTTT.

The chain combines TRBV4-1 with TRBJ1-1, with D perhaps matching TRBD1 (6 bases). CDR3 length: 16 amino acids. The V gene lost 3 bases and the J gene lost 6 bases, with 20 bases spanning the gap. Germline V gives CDR1 MGHRA, CDR2 YSYEKL. CDR3 bases: TGCGCCAGCAGCCAGGGGGCGGGGGCGGGAACGCCTGAAGCTTTCTTT. Translated: CASSQGAGAGTPEAFF.

The chain has TRBV6-5 and TRBJ2-6; no clear D gene. The V end was cut by 2 bases, the J end by 0 bases, with 5 bases between. This CDR3 comprises 15 residues. CDR1 is MNHEY and CDR2 is SVGAGI in the germline V gene. CDR3 in DNA: TGTGCCAGCAGTTACCCGCGCTCTGGGGCCAACGTCCTGACTTTC. Encoded protein: CASSYPRSGANVLTF.